What follows describes a single T cell receptor beta chain. Its antigen is unknown. The record originates from a study of blood T cells in healthy people across ages. Findings of the study overall: PBMC samples, being unsorted, prevented any conclusive comparison of naive and antigen-experienced cells.

The CDR3 runs 13 residues. The ends were cut back, 8 bases at V and 1 base at J, with 11 bases in the middle. Germline loops: CDR1 SNHLY, CDR2 FYNNEI. For the second PCR, which ran for about 7 to 11 cycles, a sample-barcoded 5' primer and a J-beta primer mix were used. Each cDNA molecule was tagged by a template-switch adaptor with 12 random nucleotides. TCRdb itself ran the 5' RACE reads through MiXCR, one entry per CDR3 protein. The table records around 1,600,000 distinct CDR3 sequences, 35% to 45% of them present only once. Total RNA extracted from each sample amounted to at least 6 micrograms. The chain is built from TRBV2 and TRBJ1-1; no firm D call. This TCR was sampled from a woman aged 18-29 years in good health. Input material: blood. CDR3 bases: TGTGCCAGCTTAAAACAGCCGAACACTGAAGCTTTCTTT. It specifies CASLKQPNTEAFF. The whole variable domain, remainder taken from reference TRBV2 and TRBJ1-1, is EPEVTQTPSHQVTQMGQEVILRCVPISNHLYFYWYRQILGQKVEFLVSFYNNEISEKSEIFDDQFSVERPDGSNFTLKIRSTKLEDSAMYFCASLKQPNTEAFFGQGTRLTVV.